These T cell receptor beta chains were read from a single sample in a study of vaccination and CD4 T cells after COVID-19. TCRdb called the PCR reads again in MiXCR, with one record for every CDR3 protein. The profile shows about 16,000 distinct CDR3 sequences, around 50% of them singletons. No antigen is known for these receptors. Sequencing used CD4+ T cells from blood, cultured in vitro, obtained before SARS-CoV-2 vaccination. The receptors stem from a human donor who had recovered from COVID-19. Both conserved end residues are part of each CDR3. The D gene is left open where the match is weak. Expanded clones are given a class, and other clones once, few, many or no size at all.

d_call	j_call	clone_size	v_call	cdr3_aa	cdr3_nt
.	TRBJ2-7	.	TRBV10-3	CAISEEYEQYF	TGTGCCATCAGTGAGGAATACGAGCAGTACTTC
TRBD1	TRBJ1-1	.	TRBV10-3	CATGDRAAEAFF	TGTGCCACCGGGGACAGGGCCGCTGAAGCTTTCTTT
.	TRBJ1-1	.	TRBV4-2	CASSQVGLRGTEAFF	TGTGCCAGCAGCCAAGTAGGTTTAAGGGGAACTGAAGCTTTCTTT
TRBD1	TRBJ1-5	.	TRBV7-2	CASSFQGEPQHF	TGTGCCAGCAGCTTCCAGGGGGAGCCCCAGCATTTT
.	TRBJ2-5	few	TRBV12-3/TRBV12-4	CASSLGETQYF	TGTGCCAGCAGTTTAGGGGAGACCCAGTACTTC
.	TRBJ2-1	.	TRBV19	CASSRRDGGSYNEQFF	TGTGCCAGTAGTCGTCGCGACGGGGGATCCTACAATGAGCAGTTCTTC
.	TRBJ1-2	.	TRBV6-2/TRBV6-3	CASSRGTIALYGYTF	TGTGCCAGCAGTCGCGGGACAATCGCCCTCTATGGCTACACCTTC
.	TRBJ2-3	few	TRBV7-3	CASSLTSLHTDTQYF	TGTGCCAGCAGCTTAACGTCACTCCACACAGATACGCAGTATTTT
TRBD1	TRBJ2-7	few	TRBV7-2	CASSSDRGRIIPEQYF	TGTGCCAGCAGCTCGGACAGGGGGCGAATTATCCCCGAGCAGTACTTC
.	TRBJ2-3	.	TRBV20-1	CSARGGGRNTQYF	TGCAGTGCTAGAGGCGGAGGTAGGAATACGCAGTATTTT
.	TRBJ1-2	few	TRBV19	CASGQGNYGYTF	TGTGCCAGCGGGCAAGGGAACTATGGCTACACCTTC
TRBD2	TRBJ2-4	.	TRBV28	CASSLSSGRYQYF	TGTGCCAGCAGTTTGAGTAGCGGGCGATACCAGTACTTC
TRBD1	TRBJ2-2	.	TRBV24-1	CATSGLRDRLSNTGELFF	TGTGCCACCAGTGGCTTGCGGGACAGGCTATCGAACACCGGGGAGCTGTTTTTT
.	TRBJ1-2	few	TRBV7-2	CASSLAQGGGYTF	TGTGCCAGCAGCTTAGCCCAGGGAGGTGGCTACACCTTC
.	TRBJ1-6	few	TRBV5-4	CASSKQQGLDSPLHF	TGTGCCAGCAGCAAACAACAGGGATTGGACTCACCCCTCCACTTT
.	TRBJ1-3	.	TRBV7-2	CASSLAGNTIYF	TGTGCCAGCAGCTTAGCTGGAAACACCATATATTTT
.	TRBJ1-6	few	TRBV6-1	CASKAESLSPLHF	TGTGCCAGCAAAGCAGAAAGTCTTTCACCCCTCCACTTT
.	TRBJ2-7	once	TRBV7-9	CASSLSPSRREQYF	TGTGCCAGCAGCTTAAGTCCCTCTCGGCGGGAGCAGTACTTC
.	TRBJ1-2	few	TRBV30	CACPEGGGGYTF	TGTGCCTGCCCAGAGGGTGGGGGCGGCTACACCTTC